This record looks at one T cell receptor beta chain sequence and its context. Profiled with immunoSEQ multiplex PCR; TCRdb holds only in-frame clones, not every one. The repertoire holds about 63,000 clones, with about 91% as singletons. The source of the sample is a study of OX40 agonist ivuxolimab in advanced cancers. In germline, CDR1 is MGHRA, CDR2 YSYEKL. V dropped 4 bases and J dropped 5; count of bases not matched to a gene: 1. This CDR3 has 13 residues. The gene calls are TRBV4-1 and TRBJ2-1, with 8 bases fitting TRBD2. The sequence derives from an adult with an advanced solid tumor such as melanoma, head and neck, liver or kidney cancer. The sample consisted of CD4+ or CD8+ T cells sorted from blood, taken in a trial of the OX40 agonist ivuxolimab. The CDR3 region has the DNA TGCGCCAGCAGCCCAGCGGGAGACAATGAGCAGTTCTTC. Its protein is CASSPAGDNEQFF.